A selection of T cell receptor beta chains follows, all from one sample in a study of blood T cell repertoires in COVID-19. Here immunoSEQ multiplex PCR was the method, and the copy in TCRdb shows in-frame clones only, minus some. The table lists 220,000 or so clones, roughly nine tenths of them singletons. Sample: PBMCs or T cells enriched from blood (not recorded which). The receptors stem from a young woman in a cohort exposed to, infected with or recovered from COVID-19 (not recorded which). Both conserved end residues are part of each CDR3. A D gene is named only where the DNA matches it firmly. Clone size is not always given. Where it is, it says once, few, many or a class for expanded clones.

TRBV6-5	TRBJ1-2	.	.	TGTGCCAGCAGTCGCATGGCACAGTCCTATGGCTACACCTTC	CASSRMAQSYGYTF
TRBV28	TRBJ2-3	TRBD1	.	TGTGCCAGCAGTTACGGGGGACAGGGGACAGATACGCAGTATTTT	CASSYGGQGTDTQYF
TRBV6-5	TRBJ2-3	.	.	TGTGCCAGCAGTTACTCGACCCGGGGTACAGATACGCAGTATTTT	CASSYSTRGTDTQYF
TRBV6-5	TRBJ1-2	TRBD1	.	TGTGCCAGCAGTTATATTACAGGGGCCCACTACTATGGCTACACCTTC	CASSYITGAHYYGYTF
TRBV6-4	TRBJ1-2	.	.	TGTGCCAGCAGTGACGAGAGAGAGGGTGGCTACACCTTC	CASSDEREGGYTF
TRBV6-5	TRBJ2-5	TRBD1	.	TGTGCCAGCAGTTACGTTCAGGGGGCAGGGGAGACCCAGTACTTC	CASSYVQGAGETQYF
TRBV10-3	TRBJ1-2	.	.	TGTGCCATCAGCCAGACAGGCCATGGCTACACCTTC	CAISQTGHGYTF
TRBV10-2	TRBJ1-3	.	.	TGCGCCAGCGCCGGGATCTCTGGAAACACCATATATTTT	CASAGISGNTIYF
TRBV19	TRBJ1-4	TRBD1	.	TGTGCCAGTAGGTCGTGGACAGGGAATGAAAAACTGTTTTTT	CASRSWTGNEKLFF
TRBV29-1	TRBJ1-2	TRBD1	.	TGCAGCGCCGAACAGGGGCGCGGTAGAGGCTACACCTTC	CSAEQGRGRGYTF
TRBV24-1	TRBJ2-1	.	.	TGTGCCACCAGTGATTTCGGGCGGGGGTCAGGGGATGAGCAGTTCTTC	CATSDFGRGSGDEQFF
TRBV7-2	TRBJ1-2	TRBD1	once	TGTGCCAGCAGCTCCGGACAGGATTATGGCTACACCTTC	CASSSGQDYGYTF
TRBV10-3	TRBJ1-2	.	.	TGTGCCATCAGTGAGTTGGACGCGGGCTATGGCTACACCTTC	CAISELDAGYGYTF
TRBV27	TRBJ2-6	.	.	TGTGCCAGCAGACTGTCCTCTGGGGCCAACGTCCTGACTTTC	CASRLSSGANVLTF
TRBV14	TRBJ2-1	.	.	TGTGCCAGCAGCCAAGAGCGCATCTACAATGAGCAGTTCTTC	CASSQERIYNEQFF
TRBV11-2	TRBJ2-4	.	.	TGTGCCAGCAGCTTAGATGTGACACCCGTAGCCAAAAACATTCAGTACTTC	CASSLDVTPVAKNIQYF
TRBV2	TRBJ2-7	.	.	TGTGCCAGCAGTGAACCAGGGCGCACCTACGAGCAGTACTTC	CASSEPGRTYEQYF
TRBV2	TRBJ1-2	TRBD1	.	TGTGCCAGCACGGTCACAGGGGGCCCCTCCTTGAGGGGCTACACCTTC	CASTVTGGPSLRGYTF
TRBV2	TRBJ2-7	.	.	TGTGCCAGCAGTGAAGAGAGACAGGCCGTTTTCTACGAGCAGTACTTC	CASSEERQAVFYEQYF
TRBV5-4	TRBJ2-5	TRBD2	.	TGTGCCAGCAGCGATACGGGGGGGCCAGAGACCCAGTACTTC	CASSDTGGPETQYF
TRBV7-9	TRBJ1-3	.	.	TGTGCCAGCAGCTCACTCTCTGGAAACACCATATATTTT	CASSSLSGNTIYF
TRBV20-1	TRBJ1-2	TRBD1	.	TGCAGTGCTAGTCAAGGGGACAGTGAAGGTGGCTACACCTTC	CSASQGDSEGGYTF
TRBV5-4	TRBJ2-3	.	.	TGTGCCAGCAGCTTGGGGGGGGACGCCTCCAGCACAGATACGCAGTATTTT	CASSLGGDASSTDTQYF
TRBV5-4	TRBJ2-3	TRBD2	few	TGTGCCAGCAGCTTGCGACTAGCGGGGAGCACAGATACGCAGTATTTT	CASSLRLAGSTDTQYF
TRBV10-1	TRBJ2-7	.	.	TGCGCCAGCAGTGAGTTTCGGACAGCGACCTACGAGCAGTACTTC	CASSEFRTATYEQYF
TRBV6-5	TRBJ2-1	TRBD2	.	TGTGCCAGCAGGCCCTCACTAGCGGGAGGTTTTGAGCAGTTCTTC	CASRPSLAGGFEQFF
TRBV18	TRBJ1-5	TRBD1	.	TGTGCCAGCTCACCACCGGGGACAGGCAATCAGCCCCAGCATTTT	CASSPPGTGNQPQHF
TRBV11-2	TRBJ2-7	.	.	TGTGCCAGCAGCTACACCACCGGGACTGGTACCTACGAGCAGTACTTC	CASSYTTGTGTYEQYF
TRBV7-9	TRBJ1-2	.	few	TGTGCCAGCAGCTTAATTACAGGGACTGGCTACACCTTC	CASSLITGTGYTF
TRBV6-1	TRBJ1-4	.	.	TGTGCCAGCAGTGAAGACAGGGAAATAGAAAAACTGTTTTTT	CASSEDREIEKLFF
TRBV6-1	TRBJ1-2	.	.	TGTGCCAGCAGTGAAGATTTCCTTCTCGGCTACACCTTC	CASSEDFLLGYTF
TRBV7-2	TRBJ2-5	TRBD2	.	TGTGCCAGCAGCTTAGATAGGCCTAGCGGGGGGCAAGAGACCCAGTACTTC	CASSLDRPSGGQETQYF
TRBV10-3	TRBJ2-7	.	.	TGTGCCATCAGTGTGGAAGGGGCCGGCTACGAGCAGTACTTC	CAISVEGAGYEQYF
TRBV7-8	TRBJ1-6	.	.	TGTGCCAGCAGCCTCGACAGCGAGGCCCCAAATTCACCCCTCCACTTT	CASSLDSEAPNSPLHF
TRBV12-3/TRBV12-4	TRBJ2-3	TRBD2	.	TGTGCCAGCAGCCGCGGGGGGGCAGATACGCAGTATTTT	CASSRGGADTQYF
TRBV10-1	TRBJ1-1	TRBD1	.	TGCGCCAGCTCGGGACAGCTGAACACTGAAGCTTTCTTT	CASSGQLNTEAFF
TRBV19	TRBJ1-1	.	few	TGTGCCAGTACCCAGGGGTTGAACACTGAAGCTTTCTTT	CASTQGLNTEAFF
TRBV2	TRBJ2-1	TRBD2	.	TGTGCCAGCAGGAAGGGCGGGAGTCCCTACAATGAGCAGTTCTTC	CASRKGGSPYNEQFF
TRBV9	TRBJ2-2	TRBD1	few	TGTGCCAGCAGCGTAGGAAGGACGGGCCACAGGGGCACCGGGGAGCTGTTTTTT	CASSVGRTGHRGTGELFF
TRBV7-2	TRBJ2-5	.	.	TGTGCCAGCAGCTTAACCGCGAGGGAGACCCAGTACTTC	CASSLTARETQYF